This T cell receptor (beta chain) appears in the sequencing data of a study of control samples from healthy donors and cancer patients. The method was immunoSEQ multiplex PCR; TCRdb's version includes in-frame clones alone and lacks a portion of them. The sample includes 260,000 or so clones, over 75% of them seen just once. Germline assignment: CDR1 MGHRA and CDR2 YSYEKL. V lost 1 base, J lost 7 bases, and 7 bases stayed unmatched. This CDR3 comprises 15 residues. The chain uses TRBV4-1 and TRBJ1-5; 7 bases line up with TRBD1. Sequenced input: PBMCs. The sequence was collected from a woman aged 55-70 years with lung cancer. CDR3 region: CASSQGTGTRQPQHF. CDR3 DNA sequence: TGCGCCAGCAGCCAAGGGACAGGTACTCGACAGCCCCAGCATTTT.